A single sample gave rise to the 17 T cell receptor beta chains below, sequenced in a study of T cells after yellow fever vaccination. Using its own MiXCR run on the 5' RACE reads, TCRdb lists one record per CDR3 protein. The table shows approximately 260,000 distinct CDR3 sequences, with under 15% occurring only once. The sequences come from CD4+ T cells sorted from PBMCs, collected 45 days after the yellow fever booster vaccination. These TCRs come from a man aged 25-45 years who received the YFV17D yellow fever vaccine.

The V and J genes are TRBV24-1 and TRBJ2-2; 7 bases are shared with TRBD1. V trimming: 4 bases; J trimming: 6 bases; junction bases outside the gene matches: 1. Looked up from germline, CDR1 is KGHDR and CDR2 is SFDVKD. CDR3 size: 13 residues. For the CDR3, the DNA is TGTGCCACCAGTGAACAGGGGCCCGGGGAGCTGTTTTTT. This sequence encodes CATSEQGPGELFF.

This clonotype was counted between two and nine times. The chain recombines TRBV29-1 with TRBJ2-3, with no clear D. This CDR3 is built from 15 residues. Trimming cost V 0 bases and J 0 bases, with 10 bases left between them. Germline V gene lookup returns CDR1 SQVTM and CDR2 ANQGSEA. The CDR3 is CSVEDYTVSTDTQYF. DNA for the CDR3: TGCAGCGTTGAAGATTATACAGTAAGCACAGATACGCAGTATTTT.

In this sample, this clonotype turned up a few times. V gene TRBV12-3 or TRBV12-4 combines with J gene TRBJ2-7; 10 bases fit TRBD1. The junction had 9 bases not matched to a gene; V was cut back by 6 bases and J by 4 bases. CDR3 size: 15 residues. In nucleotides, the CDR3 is TGTGCCAGCAGGACAGCCGGGACAGGGGAGTACGAGCAGTACTTC. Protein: CASRTAGTGEYEQYF.

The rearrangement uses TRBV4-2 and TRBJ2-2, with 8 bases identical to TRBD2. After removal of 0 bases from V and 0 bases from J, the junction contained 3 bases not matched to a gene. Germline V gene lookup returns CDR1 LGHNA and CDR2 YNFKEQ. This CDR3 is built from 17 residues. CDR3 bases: TGTGCCAGCAGCCAAGAAGGGGGACTAGCGAACACCGGGGAGCTGTTTTTT. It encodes CASSQEGGLANTGELFF.

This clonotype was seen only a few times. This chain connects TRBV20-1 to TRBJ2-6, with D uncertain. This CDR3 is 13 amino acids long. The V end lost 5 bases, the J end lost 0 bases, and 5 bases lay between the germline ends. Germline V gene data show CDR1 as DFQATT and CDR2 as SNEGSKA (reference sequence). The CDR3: CSARSSGANVLTF. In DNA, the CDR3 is TGCAGTGCTCGCAGCTCTGGGGCCAACGTCCTGACTTTC.

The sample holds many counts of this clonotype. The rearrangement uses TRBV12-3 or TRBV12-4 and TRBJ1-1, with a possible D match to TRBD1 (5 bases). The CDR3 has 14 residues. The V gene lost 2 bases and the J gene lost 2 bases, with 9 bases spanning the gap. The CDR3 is CASSLRQGNTEAFF. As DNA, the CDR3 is TGTGCCAGCAGTTTAAGGCAGGGCAACACTGAAGCTTTCTTT.

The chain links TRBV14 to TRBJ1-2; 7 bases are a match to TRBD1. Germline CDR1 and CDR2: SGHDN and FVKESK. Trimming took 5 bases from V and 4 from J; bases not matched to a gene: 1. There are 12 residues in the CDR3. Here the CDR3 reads CASSWDSYGYTF. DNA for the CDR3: TGTGCCAGCAGCTGGGACAGCTATGGCTACACCTTC.

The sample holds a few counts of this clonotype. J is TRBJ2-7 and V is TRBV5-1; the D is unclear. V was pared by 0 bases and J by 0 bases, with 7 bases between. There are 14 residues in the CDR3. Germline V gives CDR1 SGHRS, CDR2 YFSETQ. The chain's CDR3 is CASSLVPASYEQYF. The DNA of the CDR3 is TGCGCCAGCAGCTTGGTTCCAGCCTCCTACGAGCAGTACTTC.

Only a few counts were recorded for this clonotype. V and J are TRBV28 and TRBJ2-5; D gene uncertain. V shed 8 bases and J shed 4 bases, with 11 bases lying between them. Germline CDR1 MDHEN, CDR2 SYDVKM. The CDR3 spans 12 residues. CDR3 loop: CASGGVGETQYF. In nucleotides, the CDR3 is TGTGCCAGCGGTGGAGTAGGAGAGACCCAGTACTTC.

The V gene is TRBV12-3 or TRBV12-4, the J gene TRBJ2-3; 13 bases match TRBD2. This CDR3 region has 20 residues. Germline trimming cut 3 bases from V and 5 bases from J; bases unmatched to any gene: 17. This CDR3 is CASSLVSGTGTSGMKDTQYF. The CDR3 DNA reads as TGTGCCAGCAGTTTGGTCTCCGGGACAGGGACTAGCGGGATGAAAGATACGCAGTATTTT.

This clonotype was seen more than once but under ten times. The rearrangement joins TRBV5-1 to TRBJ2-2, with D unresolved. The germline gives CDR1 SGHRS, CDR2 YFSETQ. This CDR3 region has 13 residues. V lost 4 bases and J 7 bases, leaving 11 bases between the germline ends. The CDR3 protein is CASSLTVGGELFF. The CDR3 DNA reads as TGCGCCAGCAGCCTGACTGTGGGCGGGGAGCTGTTTTTT.

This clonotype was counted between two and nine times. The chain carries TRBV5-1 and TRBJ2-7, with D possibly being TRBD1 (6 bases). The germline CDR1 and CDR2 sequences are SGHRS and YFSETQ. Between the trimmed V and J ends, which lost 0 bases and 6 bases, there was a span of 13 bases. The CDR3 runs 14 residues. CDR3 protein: CASSLGHQGGEQYF. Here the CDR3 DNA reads TGCGCCAGCAGCTTGGGGCATCAAGGGGGCGAGCAGTACTTC.

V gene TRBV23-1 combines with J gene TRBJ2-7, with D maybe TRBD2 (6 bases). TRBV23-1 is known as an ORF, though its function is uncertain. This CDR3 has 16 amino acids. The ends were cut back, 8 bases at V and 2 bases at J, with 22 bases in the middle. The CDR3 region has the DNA TGCGCCAGCGGCCCCGGGCCTAAGGAGGGCCCCTACGAGCAGTACTTC. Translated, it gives CASGPGPKEGPYEQYF.

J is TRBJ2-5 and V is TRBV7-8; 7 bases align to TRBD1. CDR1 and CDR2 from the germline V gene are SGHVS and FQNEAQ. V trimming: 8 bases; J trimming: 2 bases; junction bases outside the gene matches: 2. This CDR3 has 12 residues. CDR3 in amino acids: CASSGQQETQYF. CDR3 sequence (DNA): TGTGCCAGCTCGGGACAGCAAGAGACCCAGTACTTC.

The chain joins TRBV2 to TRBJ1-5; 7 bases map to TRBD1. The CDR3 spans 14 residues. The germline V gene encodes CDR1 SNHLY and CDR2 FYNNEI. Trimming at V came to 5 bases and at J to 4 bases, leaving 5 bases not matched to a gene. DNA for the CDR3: TGTGCCAGCAGTAAGGGGGCACGAAATCAGCCCCAGCATTTT. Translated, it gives CASSKGARNQPQHF.

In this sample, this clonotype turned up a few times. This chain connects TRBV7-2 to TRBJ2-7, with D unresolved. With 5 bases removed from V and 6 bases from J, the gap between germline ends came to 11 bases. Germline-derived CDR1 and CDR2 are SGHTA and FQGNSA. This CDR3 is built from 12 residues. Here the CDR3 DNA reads TGTGCCAGCAGCCCCCAGTCGCCCGAGCAGTACTTC. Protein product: CASSPQSPEQYF.

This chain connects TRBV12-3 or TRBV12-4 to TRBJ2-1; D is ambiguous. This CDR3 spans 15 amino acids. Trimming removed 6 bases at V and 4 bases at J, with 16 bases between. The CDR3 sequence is CASSPRASYYNEQFF. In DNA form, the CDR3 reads TGTGCCAGCAGCCCCCGGGCCAGCTATTACAATGAGCAGTTCTTC.